This TCR beta chain was identified in a study of blood T cell repertoires in COVID-19. Looking at the study overall: Whether acute or convalescent, the COVID-19 samples came from the United States, Italy and Spain.

The CDR3 covers 17 residues. Germline V CDR1 and CDR2: SGHNT, YENEEA. Trimming stripped 2 bases from V and 3 bases from J, with 14 bases between. Profiled with immunoSEQ multiplex PCR; TCRdb holds only in-frame clones, not every one. The data contain over 200,000 clones, around 83% of them singletons. The clonotype originates from a man between 35 and 55 years old with active or convalescent COVID-19. The chain employs TRBV11-3 and TRBJ1-6; no clear D. Input material: peripheral blood. The CDR3 region is CASSLSRGVFYNSPLHF. As DNA, the CDR3 is TGTGCCAGCAGCTTAAGCCGCGGGGTCTTCTATAATTCACCCCTCCACTTT. The variable domain in full, completed from reference TRBV11-3 and TRBJ1-6, reads EAGVVQSPRYKIIEKKQPVAFWCNPISGHNTLYWYLQNLGQGPELLIRYENEEAVDDSQLPKDRFSAERLKGVDSTLKIQPAELGDSAVYLCASSLSRGVFYNSPLHFGNGTRLTVT.